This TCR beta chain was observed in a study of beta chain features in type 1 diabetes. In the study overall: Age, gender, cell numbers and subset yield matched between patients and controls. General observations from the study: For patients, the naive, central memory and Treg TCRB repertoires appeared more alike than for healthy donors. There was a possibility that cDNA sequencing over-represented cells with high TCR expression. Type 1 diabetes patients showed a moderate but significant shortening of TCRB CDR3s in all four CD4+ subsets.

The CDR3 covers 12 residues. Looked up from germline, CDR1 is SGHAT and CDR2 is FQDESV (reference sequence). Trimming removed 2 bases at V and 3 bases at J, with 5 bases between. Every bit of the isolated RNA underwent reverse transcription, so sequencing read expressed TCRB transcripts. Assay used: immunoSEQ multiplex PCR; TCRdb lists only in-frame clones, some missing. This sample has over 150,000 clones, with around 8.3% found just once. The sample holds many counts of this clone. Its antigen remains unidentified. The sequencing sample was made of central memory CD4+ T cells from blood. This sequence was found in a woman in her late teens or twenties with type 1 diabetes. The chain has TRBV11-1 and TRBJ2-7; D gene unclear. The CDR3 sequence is CASSLNLYEQYF. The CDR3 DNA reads TGTGCCAGCAGCTTAAATCTCTACGAGCAGTACTTC.